Included here is one T cell receptor beta chain sequence, with context. What it recognizes is unknown. The protocol was immunoSEQ multiplex PCR, while the TCRdb copy is restricted to in-frame clones and leaves out a portion. This table has roughly 890,000 clones, around 92% appearing once. The sample is drawn from a study of shared clonotypes between healthy human individuals. The study, taken as a whole, reports: Clonotype sharing among donors was expected to depend on sequencing depth.

Selected positively for CCR7 and CD45RO-negative, naive CD8 cells excluded terminally differentiated effector memory CD45RA+ cells. Germline CDR1 reads SGHRS; CDR2 reads YFSETQ. The CDR3 sequence is 17 residues long. V was pared by 2 bases and J by 0 bases, with 12 bases between. The material sequenced was naive CD8+ T cells sorted from blood. V gene TRBV5-1 combines with J gene TRBJ2-6, with D possibly matching TRBD1 (6 bases). The receptor comes from a man in his thirties or forties in good health. The CDR3 spells CASSFRDTSSGANVLTF. The CDR3 coding sequence is TGCGCCAGCAGCTTCCGGGACACAAGCTCTGGGGCCAACGTCCTGACTTTC.